The 3 T cell receptor beta chains given below trace back to one sample, sequenced in a study of immune evolution from preneoplasia to lung adenocarcinoma (dated by TCRdb to about 2021). Libraries were built with the immunoSEQ multiplex PCR assay. The table comes from immuneACCESS by way of TCRdb, which keeps in-frame sequences with V and J called. Part of the clones is missing from these tables; in studies checked, under half for an unresolved V gene and the rest for unknown reasons. This sample gives about 6,500 clones in total; over 80% of them show up just once. Together, the top ten hold approximately 3.6% of the sample. Sequenced material: FFPE invasive lung adenocarcinoma tissue. The cell subset or site tag for this specimen amounts to: frankly invasive lung adenocarcinoma (ADC). The receptors here all came from a person in their sixties or seventies with lung adenocarcinoma.

This clone was picked up one time. The chain links TRBV7-8 to TRBJ1-5; 7 nucleotides match TRBD1. V was pared by 5 bases and J by 5 bases, with 3 bases of the junction left unmatched. Germline V CDR1 and CDR2: SGHVS, FQNEAQ. The length of the CDR3 is 13 residues. CDR3 in amino acids: CASSVDRDQPQHF. DNA for the CDR3: TGTGCCAGCAGCGTTGACAGGGATCAGCCCCAGCATTTT. Full variable domain (missing parts from reference TRBV7-8 and TRBJ1-5): GAGVSQSPRYKVAKRGQDVALRCDPISGHVSLFWYQQALGQGPEFLTYFQNEAQLDKSGLPSDRFFAERPEGSVSTLKIQRTQQEDSAVYLCASSVDRDQPQHFGDGTRLSIL.

This chain links TRBV5-1 with TRBJ2-7; the match to TRBD1 covers 8 bases. CDR1 SGHRS and CDR2 YFSETQ come from the germline V gene. V shed 4 bases, J shed 2 bases, and the junction held 11 bases outside the gene matches. The CDR3 length is 16 residues. The CDR3 reads CASSRQGAGYTYEQYF. In nucleotides, the CDR3 is TGCGCCAGCAGCAGGCAGGGGGCGGGGTACACCTACGAGCAGTACTTC.

The V call is TRBV11-2, the J call TRBJ2-1; D is perhaps TRBD2 (6 bases). Trimming left V 5 bases short and J 8 bases short, with 13 bases between. Germline V gene lookup returns CDR1 SGHAT and CDR2 FQNNGV. The CDR3 length is 13 residues. This chain's CDR3 is CASSGGDADEQFF. The CDR3 nucleotides read TGTGCCAGCAGCGGAGGGGATGCGGATGAGCAGTTCTTC.